These 28 T cell receptor beta chains share one sample of origin, sequenced in a study of radiation and T cells in renal cell carcinoma. TCRdb's table, derived via immunoSEQ multiplex PCR, lists solely in-frame clones and lacks some. This table has roughly 86,000 clones, about 82% appearing once. Stated time point: blood 4 weeks post-SBRT, at nephrectomy. Treatment meaning: 15 Gy SBRT to primary tumor, nephrectomy 4 weeks later. This specimen was blood, taken from a patient whose treatment included radiotherapy and nephrectomy. The receptor set was obtained from a man aged 50 to 59 with renal cell carcinoma.

This clone appeared a few times. The rearrangement joins TRBV19 to TRBJ2-1; perhaps TRBD1 as D (5 bases). Germline CDR1 and CDR2: LNHDA and SQIVND (reference sequence). This CDR3 region has 17 residues. V dropped 0 bases and J dropped 8 bases, with 20 bases sitting between them. CDR3 sequence (DNA): TGTGCCAGTAGTATAGATCGGTGGCAGGGCAGGTTGCATGAGCAGTTCTTC. Protein: CASSIDRWQGRLHEQFF.

The J gene is TRBJ1-6, the V gene TRBV11-1, with D possibly matching TRBD1 (6 bases). The ends were cut back, 5 bases at V and 4 bases at J, with 12 bases in the middle. The CDR3 spans 15 residues. Germline CDR1 reads SGHAT; CDR2 reads FQDESV (reference sequence). The CDR3 here is CASSAGGGYNSPLHF. The CDR3 bases are TGTGCCAGCAGCGCTGGGGGCGGATATAATTCACCCCTCCACTTT.

The chain combines TRBV27 with TRBJ1-6; 8 nucleotides line up with TRBD1. With 3 bases clipped from V and 8 bases from J, the junction kept 6 bases outside the gene matches. CDR1 is MNHEY and CDR2 is SMNVEV in the germline V gene (reference sequence). This CDR3 contains 15 residues. The CDR3 DNA follows: TGTGCCAGCAGTTTCTACCAGGGGGCAGATTCACCCCTCCACTTT. Its translation: CASSFYQGADSPLHF.

The chain links TRBV7-3 to TRBJ2-2, with a tentative D call TRBD1 (5 bases). There are 15 residues in the CDR3. The V gene lost 1 base and the J gene lost 6 bases, with 12 bases spanning the gap. Per the germline V gene, CDR1 is SGHTA and CDR2 is FQGTGA. The DNA of the CDR3 is TGTGCCAGCAGCTTAAACGGCAGGGCTGCCGGGGAGCTGTTTTTT. It codes for CASSLNGRAAGELFF.

The sample holds one count of this clone. The chain uses TRBV29-1 and TRBJ1-2; no reliable D call. CDR1 is SQVTM, CDR2 ANQGSEA, per germline. CDR3 length equals 11 residues. V shed 7 bases and J shed 5 bases, with 11 bases lying between them. DNA for the CDR3: TGCAGCGGTCGCGGGGAGTATGGCTACACCTTC. It translates to CSGRGEYGYTF.

The rearrangement links TRBV28 to TRBJ2-7, with D tentatively TRBD1 or TRBD2 (5 bases each). The CDR3 extends over 16 amino acids. Trimming cost V 4 bases and J 4 bases, with 20 bases left between them. Germline V gene lookup returns CDR1 MDHEN and CDR2 SYDVKM. This chain's CDR3 is CASSYVRGPGLYEQYF. The DNA of the CDR3 is TGTGCCAGCAGTTACGTAAGGGGTCCGGGGTTGTACGAGCAGTACTTC. Variable domain in full (rest from reference TRBV28 and TRBJ2-7): DVKVTQSSRYLVKRTGEKVFLECVQDMDHENMFWYRQDPGLGLRLIYFSYDVKMKEKGDIPEGYSVSREKKERFSLILESASTNQTSMYLCASSYVRGPGLYEQYFGPGTRLTVT.

The J gene is TRBJ1-6, the V gene TRBV6-5; D uncertain. CDR3 size: 14 residues. From germline, CDR1 is MNHEY and CDR2 SVGAGI. Deletions cut 5 bases from V and 6 bases from J, with 11 bases between. CDR3: CASSARISNSPLHF. The CDR3 region has the DNA TGTGCCAGCAGTGCCAGAATTTCTAATTCACCCCTCCACTTT.

The chain employs TRBV7-9 and TRBJ1-3; D is perhaps TRBD1 (5 bases). V was pared by 6 bases and J by 4 bases, with 16 bases between. Germline CDR1 and CDR2: SEHNR and FQNEAQ (reference sequence). This CDR3 region has 15 residues. In nucleotides, the CDR3 is TGTGCCAGCAGTCGTCAGGGTTATGGAGGAAACACCATATATTTT. Translated, it gives CASSRQGYGGNTIYF.

A single count supports this clone. The rearrangement links TRBV4-1 to TRBJ2-5; TRBD1 aligns across 9 bases. Per the germline V gene, CDR1 is MGHRA and CDR2 is YSYEKL. The ends lost 0 bases at V and 5 bases at J; junction bases unmatched: 16. The CDR3 covers 19 residues. The CDR3 nucleotides are TGCGCCAGCAGCCAAGATAGGGTGAACAGGGGGCCACACGGGGAGACCCAGTACTTC. Protein: CASSQDRVNRGPHGETQYF.

This clone has just a few counts. The chain links TRBV9 to TRBJ2-7; D may be TRBD2 (7 bases). CDR3 length equals 16 residues. Germline V gives CDR1 SGDLS, CDR2 YYNGEE. V lost 1 base to trimming and J lost 5 bases, with 19 bases between them. For the CDR3, the DNA is TGTGCCAGCAGCGTACTCGGGCGGGGGCCGTGGAACGAGCAGTACTTC. Residues: CASSVLGRGPWNEQYF.

This chain joins TRBV7-2 and TRBJ2-7; the D gene is possibly TRBD2 (6 bases). CDR1 and CDR2 (germline): SGHTA, FQGNSA. V was trimmed by 1 base and J by 1 base, leaving 11 bases between them. The CDR3 extends over 15 amino acids. CDR3 nucleotides: TGTGCCAGCAGCTTAGGATTGACTAGTTCCTACGAGCAGTACTTC. Protein product: CASSLGLTSSYEQYF.

This clone was counted between two and nine times. The chain uses TRBV6-5 and TRBJ1-1, with D perhaps matching TRBD1 (6 bases). The CDR3 is 13 amino acids. The germline V and J ends were trimmed by 6 bases and 6 bases, with 14 bases remaining between them. Germline assignment: CDR1 MNHEY and CDR2 SVGAGI. CDR3 protein: CASRNGQRAEAFF. The CDR3 bases are TGTGCCAGCAGGAACGGACAGCGCGCTGAAGCTTTCTTT.

The table lists this clone with a count of one. The rearrangement joins TRBV5-1 to TRBJ2-3; either TRBD1 or TRBD2 may supply D (5 bases each). Germline V gives CDR1 SGHRS, CDR2 YFSETQ. Trimming removed 4 bases at V and 0 bases at J, with 12 bases between. CDR3 length equals 15 residues. CDR3 amino acids: CASSPGTPSTDTQYF. CDR3 coding DNA: TGCGCCAGCAGCCCCGGGACGCCTAGCACAGATACGCAGTATTTT.

This chain uses TRBV19 with TRBJ1-2; 7 bases match TRBD1. The CDR3 is 15 amino acids. Germline lookup yields CDR1 LNHDA and CDR2 SQIVND (reference sequence). V lost 5 bases and J lost 7; bases outside the gene matches: 13. The CDR3 is CASSSAGTAIRGYTF. The CDR3 DNA reads as TGTGCCAGTAGTTCCGCCGGGACAGCAATCCGTGGCTACACCTTC.

The genes are TRBV6-6 and TRBJ2-3; D gene uncertain. Germline V lookup: CDR1 MNHNY, CDR2 SVGAGI (reference sequence). Trimming pared 4 bases from V and 6 bases from J, leaving 8 bases between. The CDR3 contains 12 residues. The CDR3 is CASSSSGDTQYF. The CDR3 nucleotides are TGTGCCAGCAGTTCCTCTGGGGATACGCAGTATTTT.

Notes on this clone: At one boundary the junction diverges from the germline segment, which might be a read error. The J gene is TRBJ1-2, the V gene TRBV5-1; D is undetermined. CDR1 is SGHRS and CDR2 is YFSETQ in the germline V gene. The CDR3 runs to 14 residues. The CDR3 coding sequence is TGCGCCAGCAGCTTTGGTGGAGGAAACTACGGCTACACCTTC. It specifies CASSFGGGNYGYTF.

This clone occurred a few times. V usage is TRBV5-4 and J usage is TRBJ1-1; D is uncertain. Germline V gene lookup returns CDR1 SGHNT and CDR2 YYREEE (reference sequence). The CDR3 is 14 amino acids. The V end was cut by 3 bases, the J end by 0 bases, with 9 bases between. The CDR3 DNA reads as TGTGCCAGCAGCTCAGCATCCATGAACACTGAAGCTTTCTTT. This translates into CASSSASMNTEAFF.

This rearrangement joins TRBV2 to TRBJ1-5, with D uncertain. Per germline, CDR1 SNHLY and CDR2 FYNNEI. This CDR3 contains 14 residues. V lost 3 bases to trimming and J lost 4 bases, with 10 bases between them. The chain's CDR3 is CASSDSSSNQPQHF. The DNA for the CDR3 is TGTGCCAGCAGTGATAGTTCCTCGAATCAGCCCCAGCATTTT.

The CDR3 DNA reads as TGTGCCAGCTCACCACTTACCAGCGTTGGGGCTGATACGCAGTATTTT. It yields the protein CASSPLTSVGADTQYF. This chain links TRBV18 with TRBJ2-3; perhaps TRBD1 as D (5 bases). CDR1 is KGHSH, CDR2 LQKENI, per germline. This CDR3 region has 16 residues. Deletions cut 1 base from V and 6 bases from J, with 17 bases between.

The gene calls are TRBV5-1 and TRBJ1-2; D not resolved. The V end lost 4 bases, the J end lost 6 bases, and 13 bases lay between the germline ends. The germline V gene has CDR1 SGHRS and CDR2 YFSETQ. This CDR3 region has 13 residues. The CDR3: CASSRAGKDGYTF. In DNA, the CDR3 is TGCGCCAGCAGCCGGGCTGGGAAGGATGGCTACACCTTC. The full variable domain, its missing parts supplied by reference TRBV5-1 and TRBJ1-2, is KAGVTQTPRYLIKTRGQQVTLSCSPISGHRSVSWYQQTPGQGLQFLFEYFSETQRNKGNFPGRFSGRQFSNSRSEMNVSTLELGDSALYLCASSRAGKDGYTFGSGTRLTVV.

The chain recombines TRBV18 with TRBJ2-5, with D perhaps matching TRBD2 (5 bases). The CDR3 loop spans 17 amino acids. Trimming stripped 2 bases from V and 5 bases from J, with 21 bases between. The germline gives CDR1 KGHSH, CDR2 LQKENI. CDR3 DNA: TGTGCCAGCTCACCATCTATAGTAGGAGGTAGCAGCGAGACCCAGTACTTC. Its translation: CASSPSIVGGSSETQYF.

J is TRBJ1-3 and V is TRBV18, with 9 bases matching TRBD1. Trimming at V came to 3 bases and at J to 5 bases, leaving 5 bases not matched to a gene. The CDR3 runs to 15 residues. CDR1 is KGHSH, CDR2 LQKENI, per germline. The chain's CDR3 is CASSPQTGGRNTIYF. The CDR3 DNA is TGTGCCAGCTCACCCCAGACAGGGGGAAGAAACACCATATATTTT.

This rearrangement joins TRBV5-1 to TRBJ1-2; no definite D call. This CDR3 comprises 14 residues. In germline, CDR1 is SGHRS, CDR2 YFSETQ. Trimming removed 1 base at V and 0 bases at J, with 7 bases between. The CDR3 coding sequence is TGCGCCAGCAGCTTGCTGCCCGCTAACTATGGCTACACCTTC. Translated, it gives CASSLLPANYGYTF. Full variable domain (rest looked up from reference TRBV5-1 and TRBJ1-2): KAGVTQTPRYLIKTRGQQVTLSCSPISGHRSVSWYQQTPGQGLQFLFEYFSETQRNKGNFPGRFSGRQFSNSRSEMNVSTLELGDSALYLCASSLLPANYGYTFGSGTRLTVV.

V is TRBV10-1 and J is TRBJ2-1; 9 positions agree with TRBD2. CDR3 size: 15 residues. Germline V gene sequence: CDR1 WNHNN, CDR2 SYGVQD (reference sequence). Trimming took 4 bases from V and 7 from J; bases not matched to a gene: 8. The CDR3 is CASSASGTSSNEQFF. In DNA, the CDR3 is TGCGCCAGCAGTGCCTCCGGGACTAGCAGTAATGAGCAGTTCTTC.

Within the sample, this clone is medium-sized. J is TRBJ2-6 and V is TRBV7-2, with D uncertain. Germline V gene data show CDR1 as SGHTA and CDR2 as FQGNSA. The germline V and J ends were trimmed by 1 base and 11 bases, with 6 bases remaining between them. The CDR3 spans 12 residues. The CDR3 DNA sequence: TGTGCCAGCAGCTTAGACGGTTACGTCCTGACTTTC. It specifies CASSLDGYVLTF.

The chain is built from TRBV2 and TRBJ1-5; D is uncertain. Trimming pared 0 bases from V and 6 bases from J, leaving 12 bases between. Germline V gives CDR1 SNHLY, CDR2 FYNNEI. The CDR3 length is 15 residues. The CDR3 bases are TGTGCCAGCAGTGAAGCAAGGGCAGGCACTCAGCCCCAGCATTTT. Translated, it gives CASSEARAGTQPQHF.

The V gene is TRBV7-2, the J gene TRBJ2-7; 9 bases match TRBD2. Trimming cost V 1 base and J 0 bases; bases outside gene matches: 7. CDR3 length: 17 amino acids. Germline CDR1 reads SGHTA; CDR2 reads FQGNSA. CDR3 DNA sequence: TGTGCCAGCAGCTTAGTGTCTAGCGGGGTGAGCTCCTACGAGCAGTACTTC. This encodes CASSLVSSGVSSYEQYF.

The chain links TRBV10-3 to TRBJ2-7; D is possibly TRBD1 (6 bases). This CDR3 is 12 amino acids long. CDR1 is ENHRY, CDR2 SYGVKD, per germline. The ends were cut back, 6 bases at V and 3 bases at J, with 9 bases in the middle. The CDR3 loop is CAIRDSIYEQYF. CDR3 nucleotides: TGTGCCATCAGGGACAGCATCTACGAGCAGTACTTC.